This T cell receptor (beta chain) appears in the sequencing data of a study of control samples from healthy donors and cancer patients. The CDR3 is 14 amino acids. V was shortened by 9 bases and J by 0 bases, with 10 bases between the two germline ends. Germline V gene data show CDR1 as KGHDR and CDR2 as SFDVKD. Produced via immunoSEQ multiplex PCR; TCRdb's table is partial and in-frame only. The table includes roughly 76,000 clones, 94% detected once. V is TRBV24-1 and J is TRBJ2-2, with D perhaps assigned TRBD1 or TRBD2 (5 bases each). The clonotype comes from a woman aged 40 to 50 in good health. Sequencing was carried out using blood. CDR3 sequence (DNA): TGTGCCACCGGGACGGCGACGAACACCGGGGAGCTGTTTTTT. As protein: CATGTATNTGELFF.